This TCR beta chain is from a study of T cells in women clearing cervical HPV infection. Concerning this clone: The observed sequence ends 3 residues before the CDR3 terminus, with the missing tail filled in from the germline J gene.

With 0 bases clipped from V and 5 bases from J, the junction kept 7 bases outside the gene matches. This CDR3 spans 16 amino acids. Germline-derived CDR1 and CDR2 are MNHEY and SMNVEV (reference sequence). Data came from immunoSEQ multiplex PCR; TCRdb stores just in-frame clones and leaves some out. The specimen's table records about 20,000 clones. This TCR was sampled from a woman between 18 and 70 years old with a cervical HPV16 infection that either progressed to CIN3+ or cleared (not recorded which). This rearrangement joins TRBV27 to TRBJ2-3, with 8 bases fitting TRBD2. Sequencing used blood buffy coat. The sequenced part of the CDR3 DNA is TGTGCCAGCAGTTTATCCGGCGGGAGGTTTAAAGATACG. Its translation is CASSLSGGRFKDT. In full, the CDR3 reads CASSLSGGRFKDTQYF.